This passage covers 27 T cell receptor beta chains from one sample sequenced in a study of regulatory dendritic cells for organ transplantation. Sequencing was performed with immunoSEQ multiplex PCR; in TCRdb, only in-frame clones are kept and a portion is missing. The repertoire holds some 10,000 clones, with about 75% as singletons. Their target antigens are unknown. CFSE-labeled sorted T cells met regulatory or mature dendritic cells for four to five days. Sequencing used memory CD4+ T cells from blood cultured with regulatory dendritic cells. Subset meaning: CD45RO+ memory T cells. These receptors all stem from a human donor in good health.

This clone has just a few counts. V usage is TRBV6-5 and J usage is TRBJ1-2; 10 nucleotides match TRBD1. In germline, CDR1 is MNHEY, CDR2 SVGAGI. Unmatched junction bases numbered 10, after V lost 8 bases and J lost 4 bases. The CDR3 runs 15 residues. DNA of the CDR3: TGTGCCAGCCGACGCTCCGGACAGGGGGGCTATGGCTACACCTTC. Protein sequence: CASRRSGQGGYGYTF.

V gene TRBV5-4 combines with J gene TRBJ2-5, with D maybe TRBD1 (6 bases). Germline CDR1 reads SGHNT; CDR2 reads YYREEE (reference sequence). V lost 0 bases and J 5 bases, leaving 14 bases between the germline ends. The CDR3 loop spans 15 amino acids. In nucleotides, the CDR3 is TGTGCCAGCAGCTTGGTGTTGGGGGCCGGGGAGACCCAGTACTTC. This codes for CASSLVLGAGETQYF.

The chain recombines TRBV11-3 with TRBJ2-3; 16 nucleotides align to TRBD2. Looked up from germline, CDR1 is SGHNT and CDR2 is YENEEA. V lost 5 bases, J lost 6 bases, and 8 bases stayed unmatched. The CDR3 is made up of 17 amino acids. The CDR3 DNA reads TGTGCCAGCAGCACGGGGACTAGCGGGGGGGCATGGGATACGCAGTATTTT. Translation: CASSTGTSGGAWDTQYF.

The V and J genes are TRBV29-1 and TRBJ1-4; D is unclear. The germline V and J ends were trimmed by 3 bases and 7 bases, with 6 bases remaining between them. This CDR3 comprises 11 residues. Germline loops: CDR1 SQVTM, CDR2 ANQGSEA. CDR3 loop: CSVEGPEKLFF. The CDR3 bases are TGCAGCGTTGAGGGCCCTGAAAAACTGTTTTTT.

This clone was seen just once. J is TRBJ1-3 and V is TRBV19; 11 positions agree with TRBD1. Germline lookup yields CDR1 LNHDA and CDR2 SQIVND (reference sequence). This CDR3 is built from 15 residues. The junction had 4 bases not matched to a gene; V was cut back by 8 bases and J by 1 base. The CDR3 sequence is CASGGTGGSGNTIYF. The CDR3 DNA sequence: TGTGCCAGTGGGGGGACAGGGGGATCTGGAAACACCATATATTTT.

CDR3: CASSAQTAPGNTIYF. The CDR3, as DNA: TGTGCCAGCTCTGCTCAGACTGCGCCTGGAAACACCATATATTTT. The J gene is TRBJ1-3, the V gene TRBV6-1; no clear D gene. The V gene lost 8 bases and the J gene lost 2 bases, with 16 bases spanning the gap. The CDR3 has 15 residues. Germline V gene lookup returns CDR1 MNHNS and CDR2 SASEGT.

The rearrangement uses TRBV11-2 and TRBJ2-2; no clear D. This CDR3 contains 15 residues. Per the germline V gene, CDR1 is SGHAT and CDR2 is FQNNGV. V shed 1 base and J shed 1 base, with 7 bases lying between them. CDR3 nucleotide sequence: TGTGCCAGCAGCTTAGTTTCAGTGAACACCGGGGAGCTGTTTTTT. It is translated as CASSLVSVNTGELFF.

The V gene is TRBV20-1, the J gene TRBJ2-1; tentatively, D is TRBD2 (5 bases). CDR1 and CDR2 (germline): DFQATT, SNEGSKA (reference sequence). The CDR3 totals 11 residues. The DNA for the CDR3 is TGCAGCGCGACTACATGGGATGAGCAGTTCTTC. Amino acid sequence: CSATTWDEQFF.

The chain couples TRBV5-6 to TRBJ2-7; D might be TRBD1 (6 bases). The V end was cut by 4 bases, the J end by 5 bases, with 13 bases between. The CDR3 has 13 amino acids. Germline CDR1 reads SGHDT; CDR2 reads YYEEEE. CDR3 sequence reads: CASSHRDFHEQYF. The CDR3 DNA is TGTGCCAGCAGCCACAGGGATTTCCACGAGCAGTACTTC.

This clone appeared once. This sequence joins TRBV19 and TRBJ2-3; 9 positions match TRBD2. Germline CDR1 is LNHDA and CDR2 is SQIVND (reference sequence). Trimming at V came to 3 bases and at J to 7 bases, leaving 5 bases not matched to a gene. The CDR3 covers 14 residues. CDR3 protein: CASSIGGGAHTQYF. For the CDR3, the DNA is TGTGCCAGTAGTATCGGCGGGGGGGCCCATACGCAGTATTTT.

The genes are TRBV7-8 and TRBJ1-6; a possible D gene is TRBD1 (5 bases). Looked up from germline, CDR1 is SGHVS and CDR2 is FQNEAQ. The ends were cut back, 5 bases at V and 7 bases at J, with 12 bases in the middle. The CDR3 is 14 amino acids. CDR3: CASSPREANSPLHF. CDR3 in DNA: TGTGCCAGCAGCCCCAGGGAGGCGAATTCACCCCTCCACTTT.

J is TRBJ1-4 and V is TRBV27, with D possibly TRBD1 on 6 matching bases. The V gene's germline CDR1 is MNHEY and CDR2 SMNVEV (reference sequence). The length of the CDR3 is 15 residues. V lost 6 bases to trimming and J lost 8 bases, with 19 bases between them. The CDR3 nucleotides read TGTGCCAGCAGGCGGATGGGGGCCAGTGGAGAAAAACTGTTTTTT. Amino acids: CASRRMGASGEKLFF.

This clone came up a few times. V usage is TRBV2 and J usage is TRBJ1-5; no definite D call. This CDR3 is built from 13 residues. Germline CDR1 reads SNHLY; CDR2 reads FYNNEI. V was trimmed by 4 bases and J by 6 bases, leaving 10 bases between them. DNA for the CDR3: TGTGCCAGCAGTGGAGGGCGAGGTCAGCCCCAGCATTTT. Amino acids: CASSGGRGQPQHF.

A few counts support this clone. V and J are TRBV9 and TRBJ2-5, with D tentatively TRBD1 (6 bases). The length of the CDR3 is 13 residues. Germline loops: CDR1 SGDLS, CDR2 YYNGEE. V was clipped by 5 bases and J by 4 bases, with 12 bases between them. This CDR3 reads CASSLMTGETQYF. The CDR3 DNA reads as TGTGCCAGCAGTCTCATGACAGGAGAGACCCAGTACTTC. Variable domain in full (rest from reference TRBV9 and TRBJ2-5): DSGVTQTPKHLITATGQRVTLRCSPRSGDLSVYWYQQSLDQGLQFLIQYYNGEERAKGNILERFSAQQFPDLHSELNLSSLELGDSALYFCASSLMTGETQYFGPGTRLLVL.

This clone was detected only once. The chain links TRBV19 to TRBJ1-4; 9 bases are a match to TRBD1. The V segment lost 6 bases and the J segment 8 bases; nucleotides outside the gene matches: 10. This CDR3 spans 15 amino acids. Germline V gene sequence: CDR1 LNHDA, CDR2 SQIVND (reference sequence). The DNA for the CDR3 is TGTGCCAGTAGCGACCCGGGACAGGGTAGCGAAAAACTGTTTTTT. Residues: CASSDPGQGSEKLFF.

This clone turned up a few times. The chain joins TRBV19 to TRBJ2-5; TRBD1 matches 7 bases. This CDR3 spans 14 amino acids. Germline assignment: CDR1 LNHDA and CDR2 SQIVND (reference sequence). V was pared by 5 bases and J by 5 bases, with 8 bases of the junction left unmatched. In nucleotides, the CDR3 is TGTGCCAGTAGTGGCGACAGGGTGAGGGAGACCCAGTACTTC. Protein sequence: CASSGDRVRETQYF. Using reference TRBV19 and TRBJ2-5 for the parts outside the CDR3, the full variable domain is DGGITQSPKYLFRKEGQNVTLSCEQNLNHDAMYWYRQDPGQGLRLIYYSQIVNDFQKGDIAEGYSVSREKKESFPLTVTSAQKNPTAFYLCASSGDRVRETQYFGPGTRLLVL.

The chain carries TRBV7-2 and TRBJ2-3; perhaps TRBD2 as D (5 bases). Trimming stripped 4 bases from V and 5 bases from J, with 10 bases between. Germline lookup yields CDR1 SGHTA and CDR2 FQGNSA. This CDR3 has 13 amino acids. CDR3 DNA: TGTGCCAGCAGCTCAACTAGGCAAGATACGCAGTATTTT. Its protein is CASSSTRQDTQYF.

This clone came up a few times. This chain uses TRBV27 with TRBJ1-1; D is undetermined. V dropped 2 bases and J dropped 1 base, with 8 bases sitting between them. This CDR3 is built from 14 residues. The germline gives CDR1 MNHEY, CDR2 SMNVEV (reference sequence). In DNA, the CDR3 is TGTGCCAGCAGTTTACAACGGGGGAACACTGAAGCTTTCTTT. This sequence encodes CASSLQRGNTEAFF.

By sample share, this clone is large. The chain links TRBV5-1 to TRBJ1-3; TRBD1 matches at 9 bases. This CDR3 has 18 residues. Germline CDR1 and CDR2: SGHRS and YFSETQ. The V segment lost 0 bases and the J segment 2 bases; nucleotides outside the gene matches: 9. CDR3 amino acids: CASSLETGGRRAGNTIYF. In DNA, the CDR3 is TGCGCCAGCAGCTTGGAGACAGGGGGTCGGAGAGCTGGAAACACCATATATTTT.

This clone was observed a few times. This chain joins TRBV2 and TRBJ2-1, with D perhaps TRBD1 (6 bases). The germline CDR1 and CDR2 sequences are SNHLY and FYNNEI. The length of the CDR3 is 14 residues. Trimming stripped 5 bases from V and 6 bases from J, with 14 bases between. The CDR3 here is CASSTGTPPNEQFF. The CDR3 region has the DNA TGTGCCAGCAGTACCGGGACACCCCCCAATGAGCAGTTCTTC.

This clone was seen a handful of times. This sequence joins TRBV11-3 and TRBJ1-4, with D possibly being TRBD1 (5 bases). Germline loops: CDR1 SGHNT, CDR2 YENEEA. The V end was cut by 4 bases, the J end by 7 bases, with 28 bases between. CDR3 length: 19 amino acids. The CDR3 DNA reads TGTGCCAGCAGCTCAAAAGCGCTCAGGGCAAACGCGCGGGGTGAAAAACTGTTTTTT. Protein: CASSSKALRANARGEKLFF.

This clone was observed once. The chain uses TRBV4-2 and TRBJ1-2; no clear D. This CDR3 region has 14 residues. V was pared by 3 bases and J by 0 bases, with 8 bases between. The germline V gene encodes CDR1 LGHNA and CDR2 YNFKEQ. DNA of the CDR3: TGTGCCAGCAGCCAGAGAGTAGCTAACTATGGCTACACCTTC. As protein: CASSQRVANYGYTF.

The genes are TRBV29-1 and TRBJ2-1, with TRBD2 identical over 7 bases. This CDR3 has 15 residues. Trimming at V came to 1 base and at J to 6 bases, leaving 9 bases not matched to a gene. Germline CDR1 reads SQVTM; CDR2 reads ANQGSEA. The DNA for the CDR3 is TGCAGCGTTGAAGTTGCGGGGGTACCTGGCAATGAGCAGTTCTTC. Protein product: CSVEVAGVPGNEQFF.

There are a few counts of this clone. The chain joins TRBV4-1 to TRBJ1-1; 7 bases fit TRBD1. This CDR3 has 14 amino acids. With 5 bases clipped from V and 8 bases from J, the junction kept 11 bases outside the gene matches. Germline CDR1 is MGHRA and CDR2 is YSYEKL. CDR3 DNA sequence: TGCGCCAGCAGCTACTCCCGGACAGGAGCCGAAGCTTTCTTT. It yields the protein CASSYSRTGAEAFF.

In its sample, this clone was seen a few times. As DNA, the CDR3 is TGCAGCGTTGAAGACAATCTCTACGGGGCTTTCTTT. It encodes CSVEDNLYGAFF. V is TRBV29-1 and J is TRBJ1-1; the D is unclear. The CDR3 loop spans 12 amino acids. With 0 bases removed from V and 11 bases from J, the gap between germline ends came to 13 bases. Germline loops: CDR1 SQVTM, CDR2 ANQGSEA.

This clone was picked up one time. The genes are TRBV9 and TRBJ2-1, with 7 bases fitting TRBD2. The CDR3 consists of 16 residues. J was trimmed by 0 bases and V by 0 bases; bases with no gene match: 3. Germline V gene data show CDR1 as SGDLS and CDR2 as YYNGEE. The CDR3 DNA follows: TGTGCCAGCAGCGTAGAAAGCGGGGTCTCCTACAATGAGCAGTTCTTC. Translation: CASSVESGVSYNEQFF.

The V gene is TRBV5-4, the J gene TRBJ2-2; the match to TRBD2 covers 13 bases. J was trimmed by 5 bases and V by 4 bases; bases with no gene match: 2. The V gene's germline CDR1 is SGHNT and CDR2 YYREEE (reference sequence). The CDR3 consists of 15 residues. The CDR3 DNA reads TGTGCCAGCAGCGTGGGACTAGCGGGGACCGGGGAGCTGTTTTTT. It specifies CASSVGLAGTGELFF.